One sample yielded the 32 T cell receptor beta chains listed below, sequenced in a study of blood T cell repertoires in COVID-19. Only in-frame clones appear in the TCRdb table, and some are missing; sequencing was by immunoSEQ multiplex PCR. The sample contains 210,000 or so clones, around 83% of which appear only once. The sample taken for sequencing was peripheral blood. These receptors were collected from a man aged 50 to 60 with active or convalescent COVID-19.

This chain joins TRBV4-1 and TRBJ1-2, with 9 bases identical to TRBD1. V was clipped by 4 bases and J by 7 bases; unmatched bases: 10. This CDR3 has 15 residues. CDR1 MGHRA and CDR2 YSYEKL come from the germline V gene. DNA for the CDR3: TGCGCCAGCAGCCCCCGCAGGACAGGGGATGGTGGCTACACCTTC. Encoded protein: CASSPRRTGDGGYTF.

The rearrangement joins TRBV29-1 to TRBJ1-4; D possibly corresponds to TRBD1 (5 bases). CDR3 length: 14 amino acids. V gave up 0 bases and J gave up 8 bases, with 13 bases separating them. Germline-derived CDR1 and CDR2 are SQVTM and ANQGSEA. CDR3 sequence reads: CSVEEQGLREKLFF. CDR3 bases: TGCAGCGTTGAAGAGCAGGGTCTAAGGGAAAAACTGTTTTTT.

CDR3 DNA sequence: TGTGCCAGCAGCTTTGGGCCCCCACGAGCCCTCTCTGGAAACACCATATATTTT. Its protein product is CASSFGPPRALSGNTIYF. The chain links TRBV7-8 to TRBJ1-3; D gene unclear. The V gene lost 3 bases and the J gene lost 0 bases, with 18 bases spanning the gap. Germline CDR1 SGHVS, CDR2 FQNEAQ. This CDR3 comprises 18 residues.

The chain employs TRBV28 and TRBJ2-7, with 9 positions matching TRBD1. Losses at the gene ends were 5 bases for V and 5 bases for J; bases not matched to a gene: 7. The CDR3 runs 14 residues. Germline loops: CDR1 MDHEN, CDR2 SYDVKM. DNA of the CDR3: TGTGCCAGCAGTACAACAGGGGGCAGAGACGAGCAGTACTTC. It is translated as CASSTTGGRDEQYF.

For the CDR3, the DNA is TGTGCCAGCAGCCCCGTCAGGGGGCACGGGGAGCTGTTTTTT. Protein product: CASSPVRGHGELFF. The chain employs TRBV11-2 and TRBJ2-2, with 8 bases identical to TRBD1. Germline assignment: CDR1 SGHAT and CDR2 FQNNGV. The ends lost 5 bases at V and 7 bases at J; junction bases unmatched: 6. The CDR3 runs 14 residues.

The V call is TRBV12-5, the J call TRBJ1-4; D might be TRBD1 (5 bases). The CDR3 totals 14 residues. V was clipped by 7 bases and J by 4 bases, with 13 bases between them. CDR1 is LGHNT, CDR2 FRNRAP, per germline. The CDR3 sequence: CASARGGNNEKLFF. The CDR3 DNA reads TGTGCTAGTGCCCGGGGGGGTAATAATGAAAAACTGTTTTTT. Filled out from reference TRBV12-5 and TRBJ1-4, the complete variable domain reads DARVTQTPRHKVTEMGQEVTMRCQPILGHNTVFWYRQTMMQGLELLAYFRNRAPLDDSGMPKDRFSAEMPDATLATLKIQPSEPRDSAVYFCASARGGNNEKLFFGSGTQLSVL.

J is TRBJ1-2 and V is TRBV30; 9 positions match TRBD1. The germline gives CDR1 GTSNPN, CDR2 SVGIG (reference sequence). V lost 2 bases, J lost 8 bases, and 15 bases stayed unmatched. The CDR3 contains 16 residues. The CDR3 loop is CAWSPKGQGFSRGYTF. The CDR3 DNA follows: TGTGCCTGGAGTCCCAAGGGACAGGGATTTTCTCGGGGCTACACCTTC. Based on the CDR3 plus reference TRBV30 and TRBJ1-2, the full variable domain is SQTIHQWPATLVQPVGSPLSLECTVEGTSNPNLYWYRQAAGRGLQLLFYSVGIGQISSEVPQNLSASRPQDRQFILSSKKLLLSDSGFYLCAWSPKGQGFSRGYTFGSGTRLTVV.

This sequence joins TRBV6-5 and TRBJ2-5; D perhaps matches TRBD1 (6 bases). Germline loops: CDR1 MNHEY, CDR2 SVGAGI. The CDR3 has 13 residues. Trimming took 6 bases from V and 5 from J, leaving 13 bases between them. The CDR3 nucleotides are TGTGCCAGCAGCCCACAGGGAGTGGAGACCCAGTACTTC. Protein product: CASSPQGVETQYF.

The chain carries TRBV29-1 and TRBJ2-5, with 7 bases identical to TRBD1. Looked up from germline, CDR1 is SQVTM and CDR2 is ANQGSEA. CDR3 size: 13 residues. The trim removed 8 bases at V and 2 bases at J, leaving 8 bases unmatched. The CDR3 sequence: CSQRDSKQETQYF. CDR3 DNA sequence: TGCAGCCAGAGGGACAGCAAGCAAGAGACCCAGTACTTC.

The chain carries TRBV14 and TRBJ2-7; the match to TRBD2 covers 8 bases. Germline trimming cut 3 bases from V and 8 bases from J; bases unmatched to any gene: 9. Per the germline V gene, CDR1 is SGHDN and CDR2 is FVKESK. This CDR3 contains 14 residues. DNA of the CDR3: TGTGCCAGCAGCCATCGGGGGGGGGACCGTAAGCAGTACTTC. Its translation: CASSHRGGDRKQYF.

Concerning this clone: Other DNA sequences in the same sample also yield this CDR3. The DNA for the CDR3 is TGTGCCAGTAGTATACCAGGGAACTATGGCTACACCTTC. It codes for CASSIPGNYGYTF. The V call is TRBV19, the J call TRBJ1-2; tentatively, D is TRBD1 (5 bases). The V and J ends lost 2 bases and 2 bases respectively, with 6 bases between them. The CDR3 extends over 13 amino acids. CDR1 is LNHDA, CDR2 SQIVND, per germline (reference sequence).

The genes are TRBV27 and TRBJ1-6; D not certain. The germline V gene encodes CDR1 MNHEY and CDR2 SMNVEV (reference sequence). The CDR3 length is 14 residues. Written as DNA, the CDR3 is TGTGATTTGGTCCCGAGCTCCTATAATTCACCCCTCCACTTT. This codes for CDLVPSSYNSPLHF.

The rearrangement joins TRBV2 to TRBJ2-7, with D uncertain. The germline V and J ends were trimmed by 4 bases and 3 bases, with 19 bases remaining between them. The CDR3 consists of 16 residues. CDR1 and CDR2 (germline): SNHLY, FYNNEI. This chain's CDR3 is CASSVAGIVRVYEQYF. In DNA form, the CDR3 reads TGTGCCAGCAGTGTAGCAGGAATCGTTCGGGTCTACGAGCAGTACTTC.

This clone came up once. The chain carries TRBV7-9 and TRBJ1-3; unclear D gene. Germline-derived CDR1 and CDR2 are SEHNR and FQNEAQ (reference sequence). The CDR3 loop spans 14 amino acids. Trimming removed 0 bases from V and 0 bases from J, with 3 bases in between. CDR3 nucleotide sequence: TGTGCCAGCAGCTTAGCCAACTCTGGAAACACCATATATTTT. It translates to CASSLANSGNTIYF.

The chain links TRBV14 to TRBJ2-5; maybe TRBD2 (6 bases). Germline V lookup: CDR1 SGHDN, CDR2 FVKESK. The length of the CDR3 is 14 residues. V gave up 4 bases and J gave up 5 bases, with 14 bases separating them. The CDR3 DNA sequence: TGTGCCAGCAGCCGGTACGGGAGTGGGGAGACCCAGTACTTC. Protein product: CASSRYGSGETQYF.

The gene calls are TRBV6-2 or TRBV6-3 and TRBJ1-6, with 9 bases aligning to TRBD1. V lost 5 bases to trimming and J lost 8 bases; unmatched junction nucleotides: 13. Germline-derived CDR1 and CDR2 are MNHEY and SVGEGT. The CDR3 has 17 residues. The CDR3 DNA reads TGTGCCAGCAGTCCGGGTACCACAGGGGGCGCGGATTCACCCCTCCACTTT. This translates into CASSPGTTGGADSPLHF.

Comments on this clone: Here the CDR3 omits its conserved ending phenylalanine or tryptophan, so a read error is the likely source. The DNA is omitted, as the CDR3 cannot be located on it reliably, and the CDR3 follows TCRdb's listing. The chain uses TRBV5-1 and TRBJ2-7; the D segment call TRBD1 is taken from the table without a DNA check. Per germline, CDR1 SGHRS and CDR2 YFSETQ. Including both end residues, the CDR3 is 10 amino acids long. This CDR3 is CASSGQGRGS.

The chain is built from TRBV12-5 and TRBJ2-7, with 13 bases that match TRBD2. The CDR3 length is 17 residues. Trimming took 11 bases from V and 4 from J; bases not matched to a gene: 17. Germline lookup yields CDR1 LGHNT and CDR2 FRNRAP. CDR3 sequence reads: CAPSTTSGGAEFYEQYF. CDR3 coding DNA: TGTGCTCCCAGTACAACTAGCGGGGGGGCCGAGTTTTACGAGCAGTACTTC.

The chain links TRBV15 to TRBJ2-1; 7 bases fit TRBD2. CDR1 and CDR2 (germline): LNHNV, YYDKDF (reference sequence). CDR3 size: 16 residues. J was trimmed by 2 bases and V by 2 bases; bases with no gene match: 6. CDR3 sequence: CATSRSSAGPYNEQFF. The CDR3 DNA is TGTGCCACCAGCAGATCTTCAGCGGGGCCCTACAATGAGCAGTTCTTC.

The chain employs TRBV18 and TRBJ1-1; the match to TRBD1 covers 9 bases. Trimming took 3 bases from V and 2 from J; bases not matched to a gene: 4. CDR3 size: 15 residues. Germline V CDR1 and CDR2: KGHSH, LQKENI. The CDR3 sequence: CASSPRTGDNTEAFF. In nucleotides, the CDR3 is TGTGCCAGCTCACCGCGGACAGGGGATAACACTGAAGCTTTCTTT.

The chain couples TRBV27 to TRBJ1-2; TRBD1 is a possible D gene (6 bases). V was pared by 2 bases and J by 5 bases, with 9 bases between. The CDR3 has 13 amino acids. The germline V gene encodes CDR1 MNHEY and CDR2 SMNVEV (reference sequence). The CDR3 nucleotides are TGTGCCAGCAGTTTAGGACAGCTATATGGCTACACCTTC. It yields the protein CASSLGQLYGYTF.

This chain connects TRBV5-1 to TRBJ1-6; D unclear. The CDR3 sequence is 13 residues long. V lost 2 bases and J 8 bases, leaving 8 bases between the germline ends. CDR1 is SGHRS, CDR2 YFSETQ, per germline. Here the CDR3 reads CASSFVSDSPLHF. The CDR3 DNA reads TGCGCCAGCAGCTTTGTGTCCGATTCACCCCTCCACTTT.

The gene calls are TRBV13 and TRBJ1-3; 7 positions match TRBD1. CDR1 PRHDT and CDR2 FYEKMQ come from the germline V gene (reference sequence). This CDR3 region has 15 residues. V trimming: 5 bases; J trimming: 4 bases; junction bases outside the gene matches: 8. The CDR3 loop reads CASSPPRDSGNTIYF. Here the CDR3 DNA reads TGTGCCAGCAGCCCGCCCCGGGACAGCGGAAACACCATATATTTT.

The J gene is TRBJ2-2, the V gene TRBV18; 11 bases agree with TRBD1. The CDR3 has 19 amino acids. CDR1 and CDR2 from the germline V gene are KGHSH and LQKENI. The ends lost 1 base at V and 1 base at J; junction bases unmatched: 8. In DNA, the CDR3 is TGTGCCAGCTCACCACTCGGACAGGGGGCCTCCTTGAACACCGGGGAGCTGTTTTTT. Its protein is CASSPLGQGASLNTGELFF. Variable domain in full (rest from reference TRBV18 and TRBJ2-2): NAGVMQNPRHLVRRRGQEARLRCSPMKGHSHVYWYRQLPEEGLKFMVYLQKENIIDESGMPKERFSAEFPKEGPSILRIQQVVRGDSAAYFCASSPLGQGASLNTGELFFGEGSRLTVL.

V gene TRBV6-6 combines with J gene TRBJ1-2; 10 nucleotides line up with TRBD1. The CDR3 contains 14 residues. Trimming cost V 5 bases and J 2 bases; bases outside gene matches: 2. The germline V gene has CDR1 MNHNY and CDR2 SVGAGI (reference sequence). As DNA, the CDR3 is TGTGCCAGCAGTCCGGGACAGGGGAACTATGGCTACACCTTC. This encodes CASSPGQGNYGYTF.

The chain uses TRBV18 and TRBJ1-1; 8 positions agree with TRBD1. V was clipped by 0 bases and J by 1 base; unmatched bases: 4. Per germline, CDR1 KGHSH and CDR2 LQKENI. The CDR3 extends over 16 amino acids. This CDR3 reads CASSPPNRGRNTEAFF. CDR3 sequence (DNA): TGTGCCAGCTCACCACCTAACAGGGGGAGGAACACTGAAGCTTTCTTT.

The genes are TRBV19 and TRBJ1-2; 9 bases agree with TRBD1. Unmatched junction bases numbered 2, after V lost 1 base and J lost 2 bases. Germline lookup yields CDR1 LNHDA and CDR2 SQIVND (reference sequence). This CDR3 is 15 amino acids long. CDR3 nucleotides: TGTGCCAGTAGTATAGCCGGACAGGGGAACTATGGCTACACCTTC. Residues: CASSIAGQGNYGYTF.

This clone was recorded once. This chain connects TRBV7-9 to TRBJ2-1; 9 nucleotides agree with TRBD2. Trimming took 5 bases from V and 5 from J; bases not matched to a gene: 19. There are 19 residues in the CDR3. In germline, CDR1 is SEHNR, CDR2 FQNEAQ (reference sequence). CDR3 in amino acids: CASSPVRAGGPNTNNEQFF. CDR3 in DNA: TGTGCCAGCAGCCCGGTGCGAGCGGGAGGCCCCAATACCAACAATGAGCAGTTCTTC.

The chain recombines TRBV28 with TRBJ2-7; 12 nucleotides line up with TRBD2. There are 21 residues in the CDR3. V lost 4 bases and J lost 0; bases outside the gene matches: 19. Germline loops: CDR1 MDHEN, CDR2 SYDVKM. The CDR3 protein is CASSSAGTRGPSGRASYEQYF. In DNA form, the CDR3 reads TGTGCCAGCAGTTCCGCGGGGACCCGCGGTCCTAGCGGGAGGGCCTCCTACGAGCAGTACTTC.

This clone has just one count. V and J are TRBV6-5 and TRBJ1-1; 8 bases are shared with TRBD1. V gave up 6 bases and J gave up 5 bases; unmatched junction bases: 11. The CDR3 sequence is 15 residues long. CDR1 MNHEY and CDR2 SVGAGI come from the germline V gene. The CDR3, as DNA: TGTGCCAGCAGATTTGACAGGGGTGAGAGGACTGAAGCTTTCTTT. This translates into CASRFDRGERTEAFF.

The CDR3 DNA reads as TGTGCCAGCAGCACAGGACAGGGGTATGGCTACACCTTC. Translation: CASSTGQGYGYTF. The V call is TRBV7-2, the J call TRBJ1-2; 9 bases align to TRBD1. From germline, CDR1 is SGHTA and CDR2 FQGNSA. This CDR3 has 13 residues. V shed 5 bases and J 5 bases; nucleotides not matched to a gene: 3.

Here the CDR3 DNA reads TGTGCCAGCAGCTTAGACGATCAGGGGGGAGGATACGAGCAGTACTTC. Translated, it gives CASSLDDQGGGYEQYF. The chain recombines TRBV7-4 with TRBJ2-7; D possibly corresponds to TRBD1 (7 bases). The V gene's germline CDR1 is SGHVT and CDR2 SQSDAQ. Trimming removed 1 base from V and 4 bases from J, with 17 bases in between. This CDR3 contains 16 residues.